Below are 27 T cell receptor beta chains sequenced from a single sample in a study of T cell responses to AZD1222 COVID-19 vaccine. This table comes from immunoSEQ multiplex PCR, and its TCRdb copy is limited to in-frame clones, with some not included. The profile shows about 140,000 clones, approximately 90% of them singletons. The input for sequencing was peripheral blood, taken on day 0 of AZD1222 vaccination. These receptors were collected from an adult in good health.

The rearrangement joins TRBV21-1 to TRBJ2-5; TRBD2 was called by the table and not checked on the DNA. TRBV21-1 is listed as a pseudogene. The CDR3 spans 13 residues. CDR3 loop: CASSKPLQETQYF. The CDR3 nucleotides read TGTGCCAGCAGCAAACCACTCCAAGAGACCCAGTACTTC.

The V call is TRBV7-2, the J call TRBJ1-4, with TRBD1 as a possible D gene (5 bases). Germline-derived CDR1 and CDR2 are SGHTA and FQGNSA. Trimming stripped 2 bases from V and 4 bases from J, with 11 bases between. The length of the CDR3 is 15 residues. The CDR3 spells CASSLYGGVNEKLFF. The CDR3 region has the DNA TGTGCCAGCAGCTTATACGGGGGGGTTAATGAAAAACTGTTTTTT.

The CDR3 region has the DNA TGTGCCTGGAGTTTTTGGGGTGACCCCTACAATCAGCCCCAGCATTTT. Translation: CAWSFWGDPYNQPQHF. The chain uses TRBV30 and TRBJ1-5, with D unclear. Germline V CDR1 and CDR2: GTSNPN, SVGIG (reference sequence). Between the trimmed V and J ends, which lost 2 bases and 3 bases, there was a span of 17 bases. The CDR3 has 16 amino acids.

V usage is TRBV5-5 and J usage is TRBJ1-5; D is ambiguous. Trimming stripped 4 bases from V and 2 bases from J, with 10 bases between. The germline CDR1 and CDR2 sequences are SGHKS and YYEKEE (reference sequence). This CDR3 contains 14 residues. CDR3 region: CASSASGGNQPQHF. The CDR3 bases are TGTGCCAGCAGCGCTTCTGGGGGCAATCAGCCCCAGCATTTT.

J is TRBJ1-4 and V is TRBV7-9; 7 bases map to TRBD1. CDR1 and CDR2 (germline): SEHNR, FQNEAQ (reference sequence). This CDR3 comprises 14 residues. V lost 8 bases to trimming and J lost 6 bases; unmatched junction nucleotides: 9. CDR3 protein: CASGVTGPYEKLFF. CDR3 nucleotide sequence: TGTGCCAGCGGCGTGACAGGGCCTTATGAAAAACTGTTTTTT.

CDR3 in DNA: TGTGCCAGTAGTATAGTACAGGGAGAGACCCAGTACTTC. Protein: CASSIVQGETQYF. The chain combines TRBV19 with TRBJ2-5; a weak D match, TRBD1 (6 bases). V lost 1 base and J 4 bases, leaving 7 bases between the germline ends. From germline, CDR1 is LNHDA and CDR2 SQIVND (reference sequence). The CDR3 loop spans 13 amino acids.

The gene calls are TRBV10-2 and TRBJ1-5; no reliable D call. The CDR3 has 16 amino acids. Germline V gene sequence: CDR1 WSHSY, CDR2 SAAADI. The V gene lost 0 bases and the J gene lost 5 bases, with 14 bases spanning the gap. The CDR3 bases are TGCGCCAGCAGTGAGTCCTTCGTTGGGCACTATCAGCCCCAGCATTTT. It codes for CASSESFVGHYQPQHF.

A word on this clone: Germline and junction disagree at one end, which may indicate a read error. Other DNA variants within this sample encode the same CDR3. This rearrangement joins TRBV28 to TRBJ1-5; D is undetermined. The germline gives CDR1 MDHEN, CDR2 SYDVKM. The length of the CDR3 is 13 residues. The CDR3 is CASSLLGNQPQHF. Written as DNA, the CDR3 is TGCGCCAGCAGTTTATTGGGGAATCAGCCCCAGCATTTT.

The rearrangement links TRBV7-2 to TRBJ2-1; TRBD1 or TRBD2 may be the D gene (5 bases each). Germline CDR1 is SGHTA and CDR2 is FQGNSA. V lost 8 bases, J lost 4 bases, and 12 bases lay in between. The CDR3 loop spans 13 amino acids. As DNA, the CDR3 is TGTGCCAGCCTCTGGGGGATTTACAATGAGCAGTTCTTC. Residues: CASLWGIYNEQFF.

The chain has TRBV7-9 and TRBJ1-1; 7 bases line up with TRBD1. This CDR3 comprises 15 residues. CDR1 SEHNR and CDR2 FQNEAQ come from the germline V gene (reference sequence). V trimming: 6 bases; J trimming: 5 bases; junction bases outside the gene matches: 12. The CDR3 DNA follows: TGTGCCAGCAGTTCCTCGTCGGACAGGATTACTGAAGCTTTCTTT. Translation: CASSSSSDRITEAFF.

This clone occurred many times. This chain uses TRBV4-1 with TRBJ2-1; the D is unclear. V was pared by 3 bases and J by 0 bases, with 12 bases between. Germline CDR1 MGHRA, CDR2 YSYEKL. CDR3 size: 16 residues. The CDR3 nucleotides read TGCGCCAGCAGCCAGCTCGACATTCTCTCCTACAATGAGCAGTTCTTC. Translation gives CASSQLDILSYNEQFF.

Only one count was recorded for this clone. The rearrangement links TRBV3-1 (or the pseudogene TRBV3-2) to TRBJ1-1; 7 bases align to TRBD1. Germline V gene sequence: CDR1 LGHDT, CDR2 YNNKEL (reference sequence). The length of the CDR3 is 13 residues. V shed 6 bases and J 4 bases; nucleotides not matched to a gene: 5. Here the CDR3 reads CASRPPGGTEAFF. The CDR3 nucleotides read TGTGCCAGCAGGCCTCCAGGGGGCACTGAAGCTTTCTTT.

The chain joins TRBV2 to TRBJ2-7, with D tentatively TRBD1 (6 bases). The CDR3 runs to 13 residues. Per germline, CDR1 SNHLY and CDR2 FYNNEI. V gave up 5 bases and J gave up 2 bases, with 10 bases separating them. CDR3 protein: CASSPGQPYEQYF. In DNA, the CDR3 is TGTGCCAGCAGTCCGGGACAACCCTACGAGCAGTACTTC.

The V and J genes are TRBV10-3 and TRBJ1-2; D possibly corresponds to TRBD1 (5 bases). Trimming removed 2 bases at V and 6 bases at J, with 7 bases between. Germline-derived CDR1 and CDR2 are ENHRY and SYGVKD. This CDR3 contains 12 residues. CDR3 amino acids: CAISEEGDGYTF. The CDR3 bases are TGTGCCATCAGTGAGGAAGGGGATGGCTACACCTTC.

By its share, this clone is medium-sized. J is TRBJ2-2 and V is TRBV19, with TRBD2 matching over 7 bases. The germline V gene has CDR1 LNHDA and CDR2 SQIVND (reference sequence). V was clipped by 1 base and J by 1 base; unmatched bases: 6. CDR3 length: 17 residues. The chain's CDR3 is CASSIVGLAVNTGELFF. The CDR3 bases are TGTGCCAGTAGTATAGTGGGCCTAGCGGTGAACACCGGGGAGCTGTTTTTT.

The V gene is TRBV5-8, the J gene TRBJ2-7, with a possible D match to TRBD2 (5 bases). The V gene's germline CDR1 is SGHTS and CDR2 YDEGEE. V lost 3 bases and J 1 base, leaving 20 bases between the germline ends. CDR3 size: 17 residues. CDR3 region: CASSSFIQDGKSYEQYF. The CDR3, as DNA: TGTGCCAGCAGCTCCTTTATCCAGGACGGGAAATCCTACGAGCAGTACTTC.

The V call is TRBV5-1, the J call TRBJ1-4; D may be TRBD1 (6 bases). The CDR3 spans 16 residues. CDR1 and CDR2 (germline): SGHRS, YFSETQ. Trimming took 0 bases from V and 6 from J, leaving 15 bases between them. The CDR3, as DNA: TGCGCCAGCAGCTTGGACAGGGACTTGGTGCATGAAAAACTGTTTTTT. It specifies CASSLDRDLVHEKLFF.

This clone showed up just once. The chain joins TRBV5-1 to TRBJ1-4; perhaps TRBD1 as D (5 bases). Germline CDR1 SGHRS, CDR2 YFSETQ. The CDR3 runs 15 residues. V was clipped by 4 bases and J by 1 base, with 11 bases between them. The DNA of the CDR3 is TGCGCCAGCAGCCTACTAGGGGTAACTAATGAAAAACTGTTTTTT. It codes for CASSLLGVTNEKLFF.

This clone was observed a single time. The chain couples TRBV28 to TRBJ1-1; TRBD1 matches at 8 bases. J was trimmed by 4 bases and V by 5 bases; bases with no gene match: 9. The CDR3 consists of 15 residues. Germline CDR1 reads MDHEN; CDR2 reads SYDVKM. The CDR3 nucleotides are TGTGCCAGCAGTGATTCGACAGGGGACTTCACTGAAGCTTTCTTT. Translated, it gives CASSDSTGDFTEAFF.

Only a few counts were recorded for this clone. The chain combines TRBV5-4 with TRBJ1-6, with 7 bases aligning to TRBD1. The J segment lost 5 bases and the V segment lost 1 base, leaving 3 bases of the junction unmatched. From germline, CDR1 is SGHNT and CDR2 YYREEE (reference sequence). CDR3 length: 15 residues. CDR3 sequence (DNA): TGTGCCAGCAGCTTGCGGGGACAGCATAATTCACCCCTCCACTTT. This gives the protein CASSLRGQHNSPLHF.

The rearrangement uses TRBV2 and TRBJ1-4, with D uncertain. The CDR3 totals 15 residues. Deletions cut 6 bases from V and 5 bases from J, with 16 bases between. Germline lookup yields CDR1 SNHLY and CDR2 FYNNEI. The CDR3 sequence is CASRAAAPMNEKLFF. CDR3 bases: TGTGCCAGCAGGGCTGCAGCTCCGATGAATGAAAAACTGTTTTTT.

The chain joins TRBV9 to TRBJ1-1; 9 nucleotides align to TRBD1. From germline, CDR1 is SGDLS and CDR2 YYNGEE. The V gene end was trimmed by 6 bases and the J gene end by 4 bases; junction bases not matched to a gene: 7. There are 14 residues in the CDR3. CDR3 protein: CASTRTGAGTEAFF. Written as DNA, the CDR3 is TGTGCCAGCACCAGGACAGGGGCTGGCACTGAAGCTTTCTTT.

V and J are TRBV24-1 and TRBJ1-5; D is unclear. There are 13 residues in the CDR3. Germline CDR1 is KGHDR and CDR2 is SFDVKD. V was pared by 9 bases and J by 4 bases, with 12 bases between. The CDR3 coding sequence is TGTGCCACCTCCCCCCCGGGAAATCAGCCCCAGCATTTT. Amino acids: CATSPPGNQPQHF.

The chain employs TRBV6-5 and TRBJ1-2, with 9 nucleotides matching TRBD1. Looked up from germline, CDR1 is MNHEY and CDR2 is SVGAGI. Germline trimming cut 5 bases from V and 8 bases from J; bases unmatched to any gene: 9. CDR3 length: 14 residues. CDR3 protein: CASSITGGFEGYTF. The CDR3 DNA follows: TGTGCCAGCAGTATAACAGGGGGCTTCGAAGGCTACACCTTC.

This chain links TRBV28 with TRBJ1-2, with D hard to call. Deletions cut 7 bases from V and 0 bases from J, with 12 bases between. This CDR3 is 14 amino acids long. Germline assignment: CDR1 MDHEN and CDR2 SYDVKM. In DNA, the CDR3 is TGTGCCAGCATTGGACTCCCTCCTAACTATGGCTACACCTTC. Protein product: CASIGLPPNYGYTF.

This chain joins TRBV5-1 and TRBJ1-1; D not resolved. CDR3 size: 15 residues. The V gene lost 1 base and the J gene lost 3 bases, with 13 bases spanning the gap. Germline V gene lookup returns CDR1 SGHRS and CDR2 YFSETQ. The chain's CDR3 is CASSLSAGWDTEAFF. The CDR3 DNA follows: TGCGCCAGCAGCTTGAGTGCGGGGTGGGACACTGAAGCTTTCTTT.

The CDR3 protein is CASSLSDTQYF. CDR3 nucleotides: TGCGCCAGCAGCTTGTCAGATACGCAGTATTTT. The chain uses TRBV5-1 and TRBJ2-3, with no clear D. Germline V CDR1 and CDR2: SGHRS, YFSETQ. V was cut by 1 base and J by 4 bases, with 1 base left in between. The CDR3 loop spans 11 amino acids. Based on the CDR3 plus reference TRBV5-1 and TRBJ2-3, the full variable domain is KAGVTQTPRYLIKTRGQQVTLSCSPISGHRSVSWYQQTPGQGLQFLFEYFSETQRNKGNFPGRFSGRQFSNSRSEMNVSTLELGDSALYLCASSLSDTQYFGPGTRLTVL.